This paragraph reports one TCR beta chain. The source of the sample is a study of PD-1 blockade in mismatch repair-deficient tumors. Germline assignment: CDR1 SNHLY and CDR2 FYNNEI. V was cut by 10 bases and J by 5 bases, with 17 bases left in between. The CDR3 contains 13 residues. TCR sequencing covered a few patients who responded to pembrolizumab. Profiling relied on immunoSEQ multiplex PCR, and the TCRdb table lists in-frame clones only, not all of them. The sample carries roughly 70,000 clones, around four fifths recorded once. The sequence came from an adult with mismatch repair-deficient cancer. The V gene is TRBV2, the J gene TRBJ2-5; D is unclear. The starting material was peripheral blood, obtained 2 weeks after starting pembrolizumab. The CDR3 DNA follows: TGTGCCAAATCCTTAGGGTTGACCGAGACCCAGTACTTC. Amino acid sequence: CAKSLGLTETQYF.